This record looks at one TCR beta chain sequence and its context. Its antigen is not known. Data came from immunoSEQ multiplex PCR; TCRdb stores just in-frame clones and leaves some out. The table records around 74,000 clones, 70% to 90% of them present only once. This specimen comes from a study of OX40 agonist ivuxolimab in advanced cancers. Study background: The dose of intravenous ivuxolimab that patients received every 2 weeks ranged from 0.01 to 10 mg/kg. The diagnoses of dose-escalation patients were hepatocellular carcinoma, melanoma, renal cell or head and neck cancer. Findings and caveats of the study: What antigens the expanded peripheral T cells recognized was never established. Relative to CD4+ cells, CD8+ T cells on average had more expanded clones.

Trimming stripped 4 bases from V and 1 base from J, with 9 bases between. Germline assignment: CDR1 SGHKS and CDR2 YYEKEE (reference sequence). This CDR3 has 13 amino acids. The rearrangement joins TRBV5-5 to TRBJ2-7, with D maybe TRBD2 (7 bases). Source: CD4+ or CD8+ T cells sorted from blood, taken in a trial of the OX40 agonist ivuxolimab. The TCR comes from an adult with an advanced solid tumor such as melanoma, head and neck, liver or kidney cancer. The CDR3 region is CASSGGASYEQYF. CDR3 in DNA: TGTGCCAGCAGCGGGGGGGCATCCTACGAGCAGTACTTC.